This T cell receptor beta chain was documented in a study of spatial heterogeneity in lung cancer. V lost 9 bases and J 1 base, leaving 8 bases between the germline ends. This CDR3 spans 12 amino acids. Germline CDR1 and CDR2: MDHEN and SYDVKM. Each CDR3 protein is one row after TCRdb ran MiXCR on the 5' RACE reads. The profile covers 110,000 or so distinct CDR3 sequences, with under 14% appearing a single time and more than 20% taken by the ten largest. Time point indicated: blood at routine non-recurrence follow-up after resection. The sample holds one count of this clonotype. The sequenced sample was PBMCs, obtained at follow-up. The chain combines TRBV28 with TRBJ2-3; D gene unclear. The clonotype originates from a female donor with early-stage non-small cell lung cancer. CDR3 in amino acids: CASSDRTDTQYF. Written as DNA, the CDR3 is TGTGCCAGTTCGGACCGCACAGATACGCAGTATTTT.